The present TCR beta chain was sequenced within a study of memory CD4+ T cells and cytomegalovirus serostatus. This CDR3 has 15 amino acids. CDR1 is LNHDA and CDR2 is SQIVND in the germline V gene (reference sequence). V lost 3 bases to trimming and J lost 3 bases, with 14 bases between them. Single viable CD3+CD4+CD8-CD45RO+ cells were sorted as the memory CD4+ T cells. Profiled with immunoSEQ multiplex PCR; TCRdb holds only in-frame clones, not every one. The table shows roughly 50,000 clones, with roughly 85% occurring only once. This chain joins TRBV19 and TRBJ2-5; D is undetermined. This TCR came from an adult in good health and CMV-seronegative. Some clones in this sample may be carry-over from other donors' samples. Input material: memory CD4+ T cells from blood. The CDR3 protein is CASSITILKKETQYF. CDR3 bases: TGTGCCAGTAGTATCACCATCCTAAAAAAAGAGACCCAGTACTTC.